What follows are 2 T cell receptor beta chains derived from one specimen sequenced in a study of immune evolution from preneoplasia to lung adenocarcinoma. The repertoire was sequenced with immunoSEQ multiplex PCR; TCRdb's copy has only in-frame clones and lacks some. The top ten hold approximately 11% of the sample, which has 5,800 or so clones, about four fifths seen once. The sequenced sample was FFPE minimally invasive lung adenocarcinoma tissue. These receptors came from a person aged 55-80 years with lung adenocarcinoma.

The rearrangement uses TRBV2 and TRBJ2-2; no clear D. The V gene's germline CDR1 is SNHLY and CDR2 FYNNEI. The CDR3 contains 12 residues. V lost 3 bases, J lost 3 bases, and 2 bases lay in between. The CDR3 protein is CASSDDTGELFF. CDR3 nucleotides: TGTGCCAGCAGTGATGACACCGGGGAGCTGTTTTTT.

This chain's CDR3 is CASSPVPAGQGIYGYTF. The CDR3 nucleotides are TGTGCCAGCTCACCCGTACCAGCGGGACAGGGGATCTATGGCTACACCTTC. This rearrangement joins TRBV18 to TRBJ1-2, with 10 bases identical to TRBD1. This CDR3 region has 17 residues. Germline V gives CDR1 KGHSH, CDR2 LQKENI. V dropped 3 bases and J dropped 4; count of bases not matched to a gene: 11.